The 20 T cell receptor beta chains below come from one sample, sequenced in a study of shared clonotypes between healthy human individuals. Clones were sequenced by immunoSEQ multiplex PCR, and TCRdb holds only the in-frame ones, with some missing. Of around 2.5 million clones listed, roughly 93% are singletons. Sequencing input: naive CD4+ T cells from PBMCs. As to subset: CD45RA+ positively selected. All receptors come from a man aged 18 to 29 in good health. Some clones in this sample may be carry-over from other donors' samples.

This chain joins TRBV6-6 and TRBJ1-5; D possibly corresponds to TRBD1 (6 bases). Trimming took 2 bases from V and 4 from J, leaving 12 bases between them. This CDR3 has 15 residues. Looked up from germline, CDR1 is MNHNY and CDR2 is SVGAGI (reference sequence). For the CDR3, the DNA is TGTGCCAGCAGTTACGGGGGACAAAATAATCAGCCCCAGCATTTT. Encoded protein: CASSYGGQNNQPQHF.

The J gene is TRBJ1-4, the V gene TRBV18; possibly TRBD1 for D (5 bases). This CDR3 contains 14 residues. CDR1 and CDR2 (germline): KGHSH, LQKENI. Trimming took off 0 bases at V and 7 bases at J, with 9 bases between the two ends. CDR3 nucleotide sequence: TGTGCCAGCTCACCACCTGGGGCTTCTGAAAAACTGTTTTTT. Its translation: CASSPPGASEKLFF.

The rearrangement links TRBV30 to TRBJ1-2; TRBD1 agrees at 7 bases. CDR1 GTSNPN and CDR2 SVGIG come from the germline V gene (reference sequence). The junction had 8 bases not matched to a gene; V was cut back by 2 bases and J by 8 bases. CDR3 length: 13 residues. CDR3 residues: CAWSQGGAGGYTF. CDR3 nucleotide sequence: TGTGCCTGGAGTCAAGGGGGCGCGGGGGGCTACACCTTC. The full variable domain, rest sourced from reference TRBV30 and TRBJ1-2, is SQTIHQWPATLVQPVGSPLSLECTVEGTSNPNLYWYRQAAGRGLQLLFYSVGIGQISSEVPQNLSASRPQDRQFILSSKKLLLSDSGFYLCAWSQGGAGGYTFGSGTRLTVV.

Notes on this clone: This CDR3 is also generated by other DNA sequences in the sample. This chain links TRBV28 with TRBJ1-2; D not resolved. The CDR3 has 12 amino acids. Trimming stripped 3 bases from V and 5 bases from J, with 7 bases between. Per the germline V gene, CDR1 is MDHEN and CDR2 is SYDVKM. DNA of the CDR3: TGTGCCAGCAGTTTGAGAGCTTATGGCTACACCTTC. It codes for CASSLRAYGYTF.

This sequence joins TRBV28 and TRBJ2-5; 9 nucleotides match TRBD1. From germline, CDR1 is MDHEN and CDR2 SYDVKM. This CDR3 is 14 amino acids long. The ends lost 5 bases at V and 5 bases at J; junction bases unmatched: 6. CDR3 amino acids: CASSPNRGRETQYF. CDR3 nucleotides: TGTGCCAGCAGTCCAAACAGGGGGCGGGAGACCCAGTACTTC.

V is TRBV14 and J is TRBJ2-3; no reliable D call. Per the germline V gene, CDR1 is SGHDN and CDR2 is FVKESK. The CDR3 consists of 13 residues. The V gene lost 0 bases and the J gene lost 5 bases, with 6 bases spanning the gap. CDR3 sequence reads: CASSQDGIDTQYF. Here the CDR3 DNA reads TGTGCCAGCAGCCAAGACGGAATAGATACGCAGTATTTT. The full variable domain, its missing parts supplied by reference TRBV14 and TRBJ2-3, is EAGVTQFPSHSVIEKGQTVTLRCDPISGHDNLYWYRRVMGKEIKFLLHFVKESKQDESGMPNNRFLAERTGGTYSTLKVQPAELEDSGVYFCASSQDGIDTQYFGPGTRLTVL.

The chain couples TRBV6-5 to TRBJ1-1, with D possibly TRBD1 on 5 matching bases. With 4 bases removed from V and 0 bases from J, the gap between germline ends came to 9 bases. Germline lookup yields CDR1 MNHEY and CDR2 SVGAGI. This CDR3 comprises 14 residues. The CDR3 sequence: CASSSLTVNTEAFF. The DNA of the CDR3 is TGTGCCAGCAGTTCACTGACAGTGAACACTGAAGCTTTCTTT.

This sequence joins TRBV6-5 and TRBJ2-7; the D is unclear. This CDR3 region has 12 residues. Deletions cut 6 bases from V and 4 bases from J, with 10 bases between. CDR1 is MNHEY and CDR2 is SVGAGI in the germline V gene. The CDR3 bases are TGTGCCAGCAGCGAGAGCAATTACGAGCAGTACTTC. This gives the protein CASSESNYEQYF.

This rearrangement joins TRBV19 to TRBJ1-5; no firm D call. The length of the CDR3 is 14 residues. Deletions cut 1 base from V and 6 bases from J, with 10 bases between. CDR1 is LNHDA, CDR2 SQIVND, per germline (reference sequence). CDR3 bases: TGTGCCAGTAGTATAGGCGGAGGGTTTCAGCCCCAGCATTTT. This gives the protein CASSIGGGFQPQHF.

The CDR3 DNA sequence: TGTGCCAGCAGCGCGGCAGGGACTAGCGGGAGTGTCCGGGAGCTGTTTTTT. Translation: CASSAAGTSGSVRELFF. The V call is TRBV7-2, the J call TRBJ2-2, with 14 positions matching TRBD2. The CDR3 spans 17 residues. CDR1 is SGHTA, CDR2 FQGNSA, per germline. J lost 9 bases, V lost 5 bases, and 11 bases had no gene match.

This rearrangement joins TRBV27 to TRBJ2-7, with TRBD2 matching 14 bases. Germline V lookup: CDR1 MNHEY, CDR2 SMNVEV (reference sequence). V lost 3 bases, J lost 4 bases, and 17 bases stayed unmatched. The CDR3 covers 20 residues. CDR3 sequence reads: CASSFISGTSGRRPRYEQYF. As DNA, the CDR3 is TGTGCCAGCAGTTTTATCTCCGGGACTAGCGGGAGAAGGCCTAGGTACGAGCAGTACTTC.

The genes are TRBV19 and TRBJ1-2; 8 positions agree with TRBD1. Germline V lookup: CDR1 LNHDA, CDR2 SQIVND (reference sequence). Unmatched junction bases numbered 4, after V lost 5 bases and J lost 5 bases. The CDR3 consists of 13 residues. CDR3 coding DNA: TGTGCCAGTAGTTTGGGACAGGTTTATGGCTACACCTTC. This translates into CASSLGQVYGYTF.

The J gene is TRBJ1-4, the V gene TRBV7-8; D not certain. Germline V gene sequence: CDR1 SGHVS, CDR2 FQNEAQ. CDR3 length: 15 amino acids. Trimming pared 3 bases from V and 6 bases from J, leaving 14 bases between. The CDR3 nucleotides read TGTGCCAGCAGCTTCGGGATCGGATGGGATGAAAAACTGTTTTTT. Translating it yields CASSFGIGWDEKLFF.

Here the CDR3 DNA reads TGCGCCAGCCTACCGGCGGGGGTAGCGGGAGCCTCGAACACCGGGGAGCTGTTTTTT. Translating it yields CASLPAGVAGASNTGELFF. The chain is built from TRBV10-1 and TRBJ2-2; 9 bases match TRBD2. J lost 0 bases, V lost 8 bases, and 16 bases had no gene match. This CDR3 contains 19 residues. CDR1 is WNHNN, CDR2 SYGVQD, per germline (reference sequence).

This clone was counted a few times. The same CDR3 arises from other DNA sequences in this sample as well. The DNA of the CDR3 is TGTGCCAGCAGTTTACGCAGCCAAGAGACCCAGTACTTC. This sequence encodes CASSLRSQETQYF. V and J are TRBV27 and TRBJ2-5, with D hard to call. The CDR3 totals 13 residues. The V end lost 2 bases, the J end lost 1 base, and 5 bases lay between the germline ends. The germline V gene encodes CDR1 MNHEY and CDR2 SMNVEV (reference sequence).

The chain recombines TRBV5-1 with TRBJ2-3; D assignment may be TRBD1 or TRBD2 (5 bases each). The CDR3 sequence is 13 residues long. V was cut by 4 bases and J by 5 bases, with 11 bases left in between. CDR1 is SGHRS and CDR2 is YFSETQ in the germline V gene. The CDR3 sequence: CASSVGAGDTQYF. The CDR3 DNA reads as TGCGCCAGCAGCGTAGGGGCGGGAGATACGCAGTATTTT.

The chain has TRBV10-3 and TRBJ2-2; TRBD1 agrees at 8 bases. The CDR3 totals 17 residues. V lost 4 bases to trimming and J lost 1 base; unmatched junction nucleotides: 8. Germline CDR1 reads ENHRY; CDR2 reads SYGVKD. The CDR3 DNA reads TGTGCCATCAGTGGCCCCCCGACAGGGGTGAACACCGGGGAGCTGTTTTTT. Translation gives CAISGPPTGVNTGELFF.

V gene TRBV5-5 combines with J gene TRBJ2-2; D is unresolved. This CDR3 has 12 residues. Per germline, CDR1 SGHKS and CDR2 YYEKEE (reference sequence). Trimming stripped 0 bases from V and 7 bases from J, with 4 bases between. CDR3 residues: CASSLVFGELFF. The CDR3 DNA sequence: TGTGCCAGCAGCTTGGTATTCGGGGAGCTGTTTTTT.

The chain recombines TRBV4-1 with TRBJ1-4; 7 positions agree with TRBD1. The CDR3 is 15 residues long. CDR1 is MGHRA, CDR2 YSYEKL, per germline. The ends lost 3 bases at V and 10 bases at J; junction bases unmatched: 11. The DNA of the CDR3 is TGCGCCAGCAGCCACCCCGACAGGGATGTAGTAAAACTGTTTTTT. Residues: CASSHPDRDVVKLFF.

The chain couples TRBV11-1 to TRBJ2-1; 12 bases line up with TRBD2. The J segment lost 5 bases and the V segment lost 5 bases, leaving 13 bases of the junction unmatched. Germline V gene data show CDR1 as SGHAT and CDR2 as FQDESV (reference sequence). The length of the CDR3 is 18 residues. The CDR3 DNA follows: TGTGCCAGCAGCCCTAGACTAGCGGGAGAGATAGGGCACAATGAGCAGTTCTTC. It translates to CASSPRLAGEIGHNEQFF.